This is a list of T cell receptor beta chains from one sample in a study of shared clonotypes between healthy human individuals. Repertoires were generated with immunoSEQ multiplex PCR, while TCRdb's copy carries only in-frame clones and drops some. This table has roughly 2.2 million clones, 80% to 95% appearing once. Sequencing was done on a sample of naive CD4+ T cells from PBMCs. The receptors were sampled from a man aged 18 to 30 in good health. Some clones in this sample may be carry-over from other donors' samples. CDR3s include the opening cysteine and the closing phenylalanine or tryptophan. The D gene is left open where the match is weak. Clone sizes are given selectively: once, few, many, or a class where the clone is expanded.

j_gene,abundance,d_gene,v_gene,CDR3aa,CDR3nt
TRBJ2-1,-,-,TRBV11-3,CASSLATSGGGAEQFF,TGTGCCAGCAGCTTAGCAACTAGCGGAGGGGGCGCGGAGCAGTTCTTC
TRBJ2-2,-,-,TRBV5-4,CASSLGQGSTGELFF,TGTGCCAGCAGCTTGGGGCAGGGGAGCACCGGGGAGCTGTTTTTT
TRBJ2-7,-,-,TRBV6-1,CASRATRDPVFEQYF,TGTGCCAGCAGAGCTACCCGGGACCCAGTTTTCGAGCAGTACTTC
TRBJ1-2,-,-,TRBV28,CASRPRLGGYGYTF,TGTGCCAGCAGGCCGCGGCTTGGGGGTTATGGCTACACCTTC
TRBJ1-1,-,TRBD1,TRBV28,CASSSRQGGHMNTEAFF,TGTGCCAGCAGTTCCAGACAGGGAGGGCACATGAACACTGAAGCTTTCTTT
TRBJ2-3,-,-,TRBV7-7,CASSWIQSDTQYF,TGTGCCAGCAGCTGGATTCAGTCAGATACGCAGTATTTT
TRBJ1-2,few,-,TRBV30,CAWSVGAGRLYGYTF,TGTGCCTGGAGTGTAGGGGCGGGACGGCTTTATGGCTACACCTTC
TRBJ1-3,-,-,TRBV28,CASSRDIGRTIYF,TGTGCCAGCAGTCGGGACATCGGACGCACCATATATTTT
TRBJ2-3,-,-,TRBV18,CASSPPGGTDTQYF,TGTGCCAGCTCACCTCCGGGGGGCACAGATACGCAGTATTTT
TRBJ2-7,-,-,TRBV28,CASSPKGGNFMYEQYF,TGTGCCAGCAGTCCAAAGGGCGGGAATTTTATGTACGAGCAGTACTTC
TRBJ2-2,-,-,TRBV2,CASSESARGELFF,TGTGCCAGCAGTGAATCCGCTCGTGGGGAGCTGTTTTTT
TRBJ1-2,-,-,TRBV5-1,CASSLRGGNYGYTF,TGCGCCAGCAGCCTTCGCGGGGGTAACTATGGCTACACCTTC
TRBJ2-5,-,TRBD2,TRBV9,CASSVGTSGVKAQYF,TGTGCCAGCAGCGTAGGGACTAGCGGGGTGAAGGCCCAGTACTTC
TRBJ1-1,-,TRBD1,TRBV9,CASSVRDSLNTEAFF,TGTGCCAGCAGCGTGAGGGACAGCCTGAACACTGAAGCTTTCTTT
TRBJ1-1,-,TRBD1,TRBV6-1,CASSARMGTGQGTEAFF,TGTGCCAGCAGTGCTAGAATGGGGACAGGGCAAGGCACTGAAGCTTTCTTT